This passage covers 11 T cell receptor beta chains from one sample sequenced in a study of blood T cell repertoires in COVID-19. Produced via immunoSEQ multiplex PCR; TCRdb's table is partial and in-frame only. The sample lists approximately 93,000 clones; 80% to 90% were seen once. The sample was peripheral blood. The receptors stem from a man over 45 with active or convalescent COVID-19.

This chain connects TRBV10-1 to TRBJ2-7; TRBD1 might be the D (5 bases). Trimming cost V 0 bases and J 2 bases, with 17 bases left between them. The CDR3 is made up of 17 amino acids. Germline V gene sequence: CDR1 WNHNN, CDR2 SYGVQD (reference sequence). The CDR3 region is CASSESARTRGTYEQYF. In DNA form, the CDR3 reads TGCGCCAGCAGTGAGTCAGCCCGAACAAGGGGAACCTACGAGCAGTACTTC.

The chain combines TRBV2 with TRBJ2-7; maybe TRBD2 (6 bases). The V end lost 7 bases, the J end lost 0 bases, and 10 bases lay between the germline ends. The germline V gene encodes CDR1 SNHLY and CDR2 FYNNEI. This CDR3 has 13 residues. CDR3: CASKRDFSYEQYF. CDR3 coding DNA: TGTGCCAGCAAACGGGACTTCTCCTACGAGCAGTACTTC.

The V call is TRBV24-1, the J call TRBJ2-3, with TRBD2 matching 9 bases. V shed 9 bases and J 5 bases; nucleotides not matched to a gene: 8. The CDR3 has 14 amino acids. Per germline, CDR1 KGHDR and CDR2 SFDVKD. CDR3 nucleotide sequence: TGTGCCACCGGGGCGGGACTAGCAGGAGATACGCAGTATTTT. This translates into CATGAGLAGDTQYF.

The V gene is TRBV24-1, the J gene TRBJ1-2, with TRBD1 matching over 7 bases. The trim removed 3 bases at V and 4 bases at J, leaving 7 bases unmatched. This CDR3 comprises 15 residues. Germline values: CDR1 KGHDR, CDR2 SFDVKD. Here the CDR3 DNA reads TGTGCCACCAGTGATATACAGGGGTCGCGCTATGGCTACACCTTC. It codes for CATSDIQGSRYGYTF.

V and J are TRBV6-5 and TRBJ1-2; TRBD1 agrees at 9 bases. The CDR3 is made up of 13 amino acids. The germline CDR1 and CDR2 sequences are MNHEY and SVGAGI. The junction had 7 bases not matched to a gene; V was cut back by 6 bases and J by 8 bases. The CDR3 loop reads CASRSTGGGGYTF. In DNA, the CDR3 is TGTGCCAGCAGGTCGACAGGGGGGGGAGGCTACACCTTC.

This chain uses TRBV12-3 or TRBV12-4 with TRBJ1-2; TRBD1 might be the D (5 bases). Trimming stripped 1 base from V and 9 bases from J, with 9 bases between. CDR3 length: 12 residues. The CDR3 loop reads CASSLVRGRYTF. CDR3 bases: TGTGCCAGCAGTTTAGTAAGGGGTCGCTACACCTTC.

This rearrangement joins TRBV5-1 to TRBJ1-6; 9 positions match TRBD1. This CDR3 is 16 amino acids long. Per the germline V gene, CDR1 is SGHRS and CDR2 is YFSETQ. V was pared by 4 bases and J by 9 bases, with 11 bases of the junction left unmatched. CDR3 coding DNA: TGCGCCAGCAGCCTGAATTCCGGGACAGGGAGTTCACCCCTCCACTTT. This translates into CASSLNSGTGSSPLHF. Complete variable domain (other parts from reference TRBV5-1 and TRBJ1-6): KAGVTQTPRYLIKTRGQQVTLSCSPISGHRSVSWYQQTPGQGLQFLFEYFSETQRNKGNFPGRFSGRQFSNSRSEMNVSTLELGDSALYLCASSLNSGTGSSPLHFGNGTRLTVT.

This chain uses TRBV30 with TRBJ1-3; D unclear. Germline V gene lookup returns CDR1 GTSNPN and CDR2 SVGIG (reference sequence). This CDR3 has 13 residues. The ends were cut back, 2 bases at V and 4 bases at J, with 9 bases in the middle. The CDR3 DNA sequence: TGTGCCTGGAGTCGAGGGTTCGGAAACACCATATATTTT. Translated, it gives CAWSRGFGNTIYF.

The CDR3 DNA follows: TGCAGCGTTTCTACTGACTGGAGCTCTGGAAACACCATATATTTT. This sequence encodes CSVSTDWSSGNTIYF. The V gene is TRBV29-1, the J gene TRBJ1-3; unclear D gene. This CDR3 comprises 15 residues. Deletions cut 5 bases from V and 0 bases from J, with 14 bases between. Looked up from germline, CDR1 is SQVTM and CDR2 is ANQGSEA.

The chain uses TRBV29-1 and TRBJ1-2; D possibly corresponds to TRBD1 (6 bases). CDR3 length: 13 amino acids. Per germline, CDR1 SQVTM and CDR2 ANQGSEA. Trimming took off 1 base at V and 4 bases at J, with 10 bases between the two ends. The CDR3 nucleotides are TGCAGCGTTGAAGGAAGAGGGGGCTATGGCTACACCTTC. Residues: CSVEGRGGYGYTF.

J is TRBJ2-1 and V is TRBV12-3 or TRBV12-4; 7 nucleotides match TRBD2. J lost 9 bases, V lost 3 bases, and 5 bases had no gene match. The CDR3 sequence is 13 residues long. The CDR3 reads CASSFAGVAEQFF. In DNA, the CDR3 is TGTGCCAGCAGTTTCGCGGGAGTGGCTGAGCAGTTCTTC.